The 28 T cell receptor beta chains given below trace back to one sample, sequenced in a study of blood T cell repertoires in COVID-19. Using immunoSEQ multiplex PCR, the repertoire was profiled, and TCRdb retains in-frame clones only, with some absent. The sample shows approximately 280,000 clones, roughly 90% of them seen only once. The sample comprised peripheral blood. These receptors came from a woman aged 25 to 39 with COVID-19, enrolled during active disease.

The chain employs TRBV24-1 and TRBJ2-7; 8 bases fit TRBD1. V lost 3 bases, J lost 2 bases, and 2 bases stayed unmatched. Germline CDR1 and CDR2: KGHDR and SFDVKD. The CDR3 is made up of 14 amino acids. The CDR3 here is CATSDGQGAYEQYF. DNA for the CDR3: TGTGCCACCAGTGATGGACAGGGCGCCTACGAGCAGTACTTC.

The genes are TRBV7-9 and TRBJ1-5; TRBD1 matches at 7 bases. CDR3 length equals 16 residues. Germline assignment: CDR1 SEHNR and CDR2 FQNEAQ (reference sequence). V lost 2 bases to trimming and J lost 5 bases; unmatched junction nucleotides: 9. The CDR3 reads CASSLFGQGVDQPQHF. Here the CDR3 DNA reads TGTGCCAGCAGCTTATTCGGGCAGGGGGTCGATCAGCCCCAGCATTTT.

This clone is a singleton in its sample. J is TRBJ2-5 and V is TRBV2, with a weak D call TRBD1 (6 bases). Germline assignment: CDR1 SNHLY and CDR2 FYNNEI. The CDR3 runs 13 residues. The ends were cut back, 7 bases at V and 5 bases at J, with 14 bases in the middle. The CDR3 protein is CASKKGERETQYF. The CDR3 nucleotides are TGTGCCAGCAAAAAGGGGGAAAGGGAGACCCAGTACTTC. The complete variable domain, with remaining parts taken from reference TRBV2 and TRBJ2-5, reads EPEVTQTPSHQVTQMGQEVILRCVPISNHLYFYWYRQILGQKVEFLVSFYNNEISEKSEIFDDQFSVERPDGSNFTLKIRSTKLEDSAMYFCASKKGERETQYFGPGTRLLVL.

The CDR3: CASSTRGDRAYEQYF. As DNA, the CDR3 is TGTGCCAGCAGTACCCGCGGAGACAGGGCCTACGAGCAGTACTTC. The chain uses TRBV28 and TRBJ2-7; 7 bases align to TRBD1. The CDR3 contains 15 residues. J was trimmed by 2 bases and V by 5 bases; bases with no gene match: 9. The germline V gene has CDR1 MDHEN and CDR2 SYDVKM.

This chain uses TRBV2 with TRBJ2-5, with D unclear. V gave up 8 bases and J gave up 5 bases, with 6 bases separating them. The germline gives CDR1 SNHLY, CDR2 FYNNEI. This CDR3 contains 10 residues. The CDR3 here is CASFQETQYF. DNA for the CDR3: TGTGCCAGCTTCCAGGAGACCCAGTACTTC.

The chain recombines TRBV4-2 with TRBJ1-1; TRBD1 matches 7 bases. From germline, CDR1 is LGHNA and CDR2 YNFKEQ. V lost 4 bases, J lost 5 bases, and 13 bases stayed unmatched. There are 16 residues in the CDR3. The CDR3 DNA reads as TGTGCCAGCAGCCCGGGGGGGACGACAGGGAGGACTGAAGCTTTCTTT. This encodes CASSPGGTTGRTEAFF.

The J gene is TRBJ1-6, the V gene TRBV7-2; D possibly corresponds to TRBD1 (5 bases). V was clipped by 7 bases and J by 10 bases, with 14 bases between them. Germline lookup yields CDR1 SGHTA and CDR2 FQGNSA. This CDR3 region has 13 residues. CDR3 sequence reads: CASNIWGVSPLHF. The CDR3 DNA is TGTGCCAGCAACATCTGGGGGGTCTCACCCCTCCACTTT. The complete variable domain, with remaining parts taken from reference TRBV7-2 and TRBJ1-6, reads GAGVSQSPSNKVTEKGKDVELRCDPISGHTALYWYRQSLGQGLEFLIYFQGNSAPDKSGLPSDRFSAERTGGSVSTLTIQRTQQEDSAVYLCASNIWGVSPLHFGNGTRLTVT.

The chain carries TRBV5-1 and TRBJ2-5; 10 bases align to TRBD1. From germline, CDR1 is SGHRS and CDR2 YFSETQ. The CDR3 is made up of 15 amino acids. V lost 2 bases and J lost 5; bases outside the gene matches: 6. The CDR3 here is CASSFMGQGPETQYF. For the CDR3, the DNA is TGCGCCAGCAGCTTCATGGGACAGGGGCCGGAGACCCAGTACTTC. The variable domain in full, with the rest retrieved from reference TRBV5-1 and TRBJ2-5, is KAGVTQTPRYLIKTRGQQVTLSCSPISGHRSVSWYQQTPGQGLQFLFEYFSETQRNKGNFPGRFSGRQFSNSRSEMNVSTLELGDSALYLCASSFMGQGPETQYFGPGTRLLVL.

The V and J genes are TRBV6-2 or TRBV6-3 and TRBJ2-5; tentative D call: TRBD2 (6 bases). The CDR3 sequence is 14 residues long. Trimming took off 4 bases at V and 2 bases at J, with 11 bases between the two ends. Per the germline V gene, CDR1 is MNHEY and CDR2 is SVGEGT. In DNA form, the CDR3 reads TGTGCCAGCAGTTGGAGGGACGGGCAAGAGACCCAGTACTTC. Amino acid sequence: CASSWRDGQETQYF.

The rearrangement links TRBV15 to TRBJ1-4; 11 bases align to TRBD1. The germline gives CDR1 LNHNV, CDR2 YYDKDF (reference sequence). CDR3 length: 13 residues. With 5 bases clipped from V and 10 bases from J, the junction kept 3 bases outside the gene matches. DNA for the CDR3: TGTGCCACCAGCGGACAGGGGGCGGGAAAACTGTTTTTT. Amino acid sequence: CATSGQGAGKLFF.

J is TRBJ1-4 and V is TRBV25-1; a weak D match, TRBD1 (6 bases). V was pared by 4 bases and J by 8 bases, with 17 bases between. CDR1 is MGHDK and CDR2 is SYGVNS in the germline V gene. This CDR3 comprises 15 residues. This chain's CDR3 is CASSAVDRSGEKLFF. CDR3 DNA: TGTGCCAGCAGTGCTGTAGACAGGTCGGGGGAAAAACTGTTTTTT.

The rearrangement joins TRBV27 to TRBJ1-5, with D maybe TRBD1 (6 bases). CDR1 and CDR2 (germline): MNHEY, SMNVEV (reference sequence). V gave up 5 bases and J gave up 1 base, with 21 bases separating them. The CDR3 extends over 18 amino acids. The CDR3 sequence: CASSRFMGGAGSNQPQHF. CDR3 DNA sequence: TGTGCCAGCAGTCGATTTATGGGGGGGGCCGGAAGCAATCAGCCCCAGCATTTT.

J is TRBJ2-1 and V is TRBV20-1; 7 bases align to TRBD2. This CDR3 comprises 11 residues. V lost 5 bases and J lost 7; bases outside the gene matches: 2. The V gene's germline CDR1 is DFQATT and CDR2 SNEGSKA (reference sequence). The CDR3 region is CSAVLANEQFF. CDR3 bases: TGCAGTGCTGTACTAGCGAATGAGCAGTTCTTC.

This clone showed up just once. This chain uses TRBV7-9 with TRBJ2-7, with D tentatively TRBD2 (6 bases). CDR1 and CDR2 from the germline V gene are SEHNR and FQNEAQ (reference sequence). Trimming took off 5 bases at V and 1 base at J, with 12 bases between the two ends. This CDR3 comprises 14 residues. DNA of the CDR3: TGTGCCAGCAGCCCGACCGGGACTTCCTACGAGCAGTACTTC. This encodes CASSPTGTSYEQYF.

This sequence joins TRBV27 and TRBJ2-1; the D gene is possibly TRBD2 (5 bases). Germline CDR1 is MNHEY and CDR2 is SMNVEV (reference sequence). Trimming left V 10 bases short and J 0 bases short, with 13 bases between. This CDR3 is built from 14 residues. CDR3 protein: CATSRTSSYNEQFF. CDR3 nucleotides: TGTGCCACCTCGAGAACTAGCTCCTACAATGAGCAGTTCTTC.

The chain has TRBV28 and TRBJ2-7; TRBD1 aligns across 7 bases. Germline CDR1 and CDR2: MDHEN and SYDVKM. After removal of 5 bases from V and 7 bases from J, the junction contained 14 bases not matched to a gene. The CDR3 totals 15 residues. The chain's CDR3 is CASSETGVRVIEQYF. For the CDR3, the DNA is TGTGCCAGCAGTGAAACAGGGGTAAGGGTTATTGAGCAGTACTTC.

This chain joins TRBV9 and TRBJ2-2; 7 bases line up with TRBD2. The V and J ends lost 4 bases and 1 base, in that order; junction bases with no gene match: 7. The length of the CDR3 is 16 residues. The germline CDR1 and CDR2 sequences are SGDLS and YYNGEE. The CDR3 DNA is TGTGCCAGCAGCCCCAGGGAGGGCTTGAACACCGGGGAGCTGTTTTTT. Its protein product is CASSPREGLNTGELFF.

The chain's CDR3 is CASSGNRGVADTQYF. CDR3 sequence (DNA): TGTGCCAGCAGTGGGAACAGGGGAGTGGCAGATACGCAGTATTTT. This rearrangement joins TRBV5-5 to TRBJ2-3, with 7 bases aligning to TRBD1. V shed 5 bases, J shed 4 bases, and the junction held 10 bases outside the gene matches. Germline lookup yields CDR1 SGHKS and CDR2 YYEKEE (reference sequence). There are 15 residues in the CDR3.

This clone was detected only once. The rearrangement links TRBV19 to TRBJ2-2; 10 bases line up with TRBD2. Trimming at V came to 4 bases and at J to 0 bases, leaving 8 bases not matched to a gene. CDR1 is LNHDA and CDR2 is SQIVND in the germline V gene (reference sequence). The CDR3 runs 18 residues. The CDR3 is CASSTSPGLATNTGELFF. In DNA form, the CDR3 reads TGTGCCAGTAGTACCTCACCGGGACTAGCGACGAACACCGGGGAGCTGTTTTTT.

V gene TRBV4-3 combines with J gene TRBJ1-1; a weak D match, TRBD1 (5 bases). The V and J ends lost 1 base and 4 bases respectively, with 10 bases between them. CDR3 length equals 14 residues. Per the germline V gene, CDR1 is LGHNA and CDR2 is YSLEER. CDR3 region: CASSQVLGGTEAFF. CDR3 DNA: TGCGCCAGCAGCCAAGTTTTGGGGGGCACTGAAGCTTTCTTT.

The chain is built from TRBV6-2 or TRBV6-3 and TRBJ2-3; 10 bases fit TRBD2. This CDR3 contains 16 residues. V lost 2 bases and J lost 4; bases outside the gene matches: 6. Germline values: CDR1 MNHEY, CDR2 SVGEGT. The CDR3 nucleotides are TGTGCCAGCAGTTACGCTAGCGGGAGTGGCCCAGATACGCAGTATTTT. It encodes CASSYASGSGPDTQYF.

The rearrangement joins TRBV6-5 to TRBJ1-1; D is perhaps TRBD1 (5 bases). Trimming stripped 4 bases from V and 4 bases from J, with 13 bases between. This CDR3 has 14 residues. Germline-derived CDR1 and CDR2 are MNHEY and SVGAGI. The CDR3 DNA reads TGTGCCAGCAGTTTGCAGGGTGTTCGCACTGAAGCTTTCTTT. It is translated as CASSLQGVRTEAFF.

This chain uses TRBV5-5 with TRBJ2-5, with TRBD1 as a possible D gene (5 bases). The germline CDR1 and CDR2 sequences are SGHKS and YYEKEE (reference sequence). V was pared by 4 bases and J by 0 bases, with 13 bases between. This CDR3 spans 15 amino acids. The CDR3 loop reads CASSPSTEYQETQYF. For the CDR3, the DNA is TGTGCCAGCAGCCCTTCGACAGAGTACCAAGAGACCCAGTACTTC.

The CDR3 coding sequence is TGTGCCAGCACCATGAACACTGAAGCTTTCTTT. This translates into CASTMNTEAFF. This rearrangement joins TRBV28 to TRBJ1-1; no clear D. The V end was cut by 7 bases, the J end by 0 bases, with 3 bases between. CDR1 is MDHEN and CDR2 is SYDVKM in the germline V gene. CDR3 length: 11 residues.

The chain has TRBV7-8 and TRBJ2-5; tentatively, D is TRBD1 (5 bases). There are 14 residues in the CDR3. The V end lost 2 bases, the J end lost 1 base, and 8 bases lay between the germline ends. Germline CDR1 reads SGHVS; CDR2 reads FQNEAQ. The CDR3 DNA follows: TGTGCCAGCAGCTTACTGCAGGGCCAAGAGACCCAGTACTTC. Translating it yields CASSLLQGQETQYF.

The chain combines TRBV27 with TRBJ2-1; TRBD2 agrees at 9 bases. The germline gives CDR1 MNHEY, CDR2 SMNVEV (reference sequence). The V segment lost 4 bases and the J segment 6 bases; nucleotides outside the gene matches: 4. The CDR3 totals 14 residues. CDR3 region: CASSSWTSANEQFF. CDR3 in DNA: TGTGCCAGCAGTTCGTGGACTAGCGCCAATGAGCAGTTCTTC.

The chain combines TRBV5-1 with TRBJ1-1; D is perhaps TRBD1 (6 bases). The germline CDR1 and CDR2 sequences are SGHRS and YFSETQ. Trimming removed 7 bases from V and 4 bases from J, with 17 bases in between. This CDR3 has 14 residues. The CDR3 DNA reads TGCGCCAGCCGAAGGACAGATGGAATCACTGAAGCTTTCTTT. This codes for CASRRTDGITEAFF.

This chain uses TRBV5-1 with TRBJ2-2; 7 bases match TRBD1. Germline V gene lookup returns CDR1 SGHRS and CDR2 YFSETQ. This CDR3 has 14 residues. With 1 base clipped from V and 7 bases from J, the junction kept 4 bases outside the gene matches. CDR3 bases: TGCGCCAGCAGCTTGAAGGGGGCAGTCGGGGAGCTGTTTTTT. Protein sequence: CASSLKGAVGELFF.